This TCR beta chain was retrieved from a study of T cell repertoires in cytomegalovirus infection. Across the whole study: Indicated by public TCR beta signatures were CMV infection and matching HLA type. Findings and caveats of the study: Identification of carriers of CMV plus the relevant HLA was achieved through cumulative public TCR beta family frequency.

The sample holds a few counts of this clonotype. Its antigen is unknown. Germline V gene data show CDR1 as SGHRS and CDR2 as YFSETQ. V lost 4 bases, J lost 6 bases, and 12 bases lay in between. The CDR3 runs 13 residues. Each CDR3 protein is one row after TCRdb ran MiXCR on the reads. The sample includes 100,000 to 150,000 distinct CDR3 sequences, roughly a quarter of them seen just once. The sample was PBMCs, sequenced either directly or after in vitro stimulation (not recorded which). This TCR came from a human donor in good health (CMV status not recorded). Some clones in this sample may be carry-over from other donors' samples. The V gene is TRBV5-1, the J gene TRBJ2-3, with D possibly being TRBD2 (5 bases). This chain's CDR3 is CASSAGGVDTQYF. DNA for the CDR3: TGCGCCAGCAGCGCGGGTGGGGTGGATACGCAGTATTTT.